The 23 T cell receptor beta chains given below trace back to one sample, sequenced in a study of blood T cell repertoires in COVID-19. Method: immunoSEQ multiplex PCR; TCRdb's copy keeps in-frame clones and lacks some. The sample shows about 350,000 clones, around 90% of them seen only once. The sequenced sample consisted of peripheral blood. The receptors here all came from a woman in her sixties with COVID-19, enrolled during active disease.

The CDR3 reads CASSQGLATEAFF. In DNA form, the CDR3 reads TGTGCCAGCAGCCAAGGGTTAGCGACTGAAGCTTTCTTT. J is TRBJ1-1 and V is TRBV14, with D hard to call. CDR3 size: 13 residues. The V gene lost 1 base and the J gene lost 5 bases, with 8 bases spanning the gap. CDR1 is SGHDN, CDR2 FVKESK, per germline.

The rearrangement uses TRBV6-6 and TRBJ1-6, with D perhaps matching TRBD1 (6 bases). The CDR3 is 13 residues long. V lost 4 bases and J lost 8, with 9 bases in between. From germline, CDR1 is MNHNY and CDR2 SVGAGI (reference sequence). CDR3 sequence reads: CASSSRQDSPLHF. The CDR3 DNA reads as TGTGCCAGCAGTTCCAGACAGGATTCACCCCTCCACTTT.

V gene TRBV3-1 (or the pseudogene TRBV3-2) combines with J gene TRBJ2-5; the D gene is possibly TRBD1 (6 bases). Germline values: CDR1 LGHDT, CDR2 YNNKEL (reference sequence). This CDR3 has 12 residues. Trimming took off 7 bases at V and 4 bases at J, with 10 bases between the two ends. DNA for the CDR3: TGTGCCAGCAACAGAGGGGGAGAGACCCAGTACTTC. Translating gives CASNRGGETQYF.

This CDR3 reads CASSPGQWGETQYF. In DNA form, the CDR3 reads TGTGCCAGCAGCCCCGGACAGTGGGGCGAGACCCAGTACTTC. This chain joins TRBV7-9 and TRBJ2-5; a weak D match, TRBD1 (6 bases). The V and J ends lost 5 bases and 5 bases respectively, with 15 bases between them. From germline, CDR1 is SEHNR and CDR2 FQNEAQ (reference sequence). The CDR3 length is 14 residues.

The rearrangement uses TRBV30 and TRBJ1-1; 7 bases agree with TRBD1. The CDR3 extends over 13 amino acids. Germline CDR1 is GTSNPN and CDR2 is SVGIG (reference sequence). Trimming at V came to 5 bases and at J to 6 bases, leaving 9 bases not matched to a gene. The DNA for the CDR3 is TGTGCCTGGGACATACAGGGGAAGGCTGAAGCTTTCTTT. The encoded protein is CAWDIQGKAEAFF. Combining the CDR3 with reference TRBV30 and TRBJ1-1 gives the whole variable domain SQTIHQWPATLVQPVGSPLSLECTVEGTSNPNLYWYRQAAGRGLQLLFYSVGIGQISSEVPQNLSASRPQDRQFILSSKKLLLSDSGFYLCAWDIQGKAEAFFGQGTRLTVV.

V is TRBV28 and J is TRBJ2-1; 13 bases are shared with TRBD2. The CDR3 runs 20 residues. V dropped 5 bases and J dropped 1; count of bases not matched to a gene: 14. CDR1 is MDHEN, CDR2 SYDVKM, per germline. CDR3 nucleotides: TGTGCCAGCAGTGTAACTAGCGGGGGGGTCCGTGTCAGGTCCTACAATGAGCAGTTCTTC. The encoded protein is CASSVTSGGVRVRSYNEQFF.

This chain uses TRBV7-2 with TRBJ1-3; 8 positions match TRBD1. V gave up 1 base and J gave up 4 bases; unmatched junction bases: 9. Looked up from germline, CDR1 is SGHTA and CDR2 is FQGNSA. CDR3 length: 17 amino acids. The CDR3 protein is CASSLGDPGQVGNTIYF. In DNA, the CDR3 is TGTGCCAGCAGCTTAGGGGATCCGGGACAGGTGGGAAACACCATATATTTT.

The gene calls are TRBV2 and TRBJ2-3, with D perhaps TRBD2 (6 bases). With 3 bases removed from V and 6 bases from J, the gap between germline ends came to 10 bases. Per germline, CDR1 SNHLY and CDR2 FYNNEI. The CDR3 is 13 residues long. The CDR3 loop is CASSDGGGDTQYF. CDR3 nucleotides: TGTGCCAGCAGTGATGGTGGAGGGGATACGCAGTATTTT.

The rearrangement uses TRBV10-3 and TRBJ2-3, with D possibly matching TRBD1 (6 bases). Germline CDR1 reads ENHRY; CDR2 reads SYGVKD. The CDR3 consists of 14 residues. Trimming cost V 3 bases and J 6 bases, with 13 bases left between them. The CDR3 sequence is CAISESGGRDTQYF. The CDR3, as DNA: TGTGCCATCAGTGAATCTGGGGGCCGTGATACGCAGTATTTT.

The chain has TRBV18 and TRBJ1-3; TRBD1 agrees at 8 bases. Looked up from germline, CDR1 is KGHSH and CDR2 is LQKENI. V was clipped by 11 bases and J by 0 bases; unmatched bases: 6. This CDR3 is built from 14 residues. For the CDR3, the DNA is TGTGCCTCTACAGGGGGGAACTCTGGAAACACCATATATTTT. The encoded protein is CASTGGNSGNTIYF.

A single count supports this clone. This chain joins TRBV5-4 and TRBJ2-3; no clear D gene. Germline-derived CDR1 and CDR2 are SGHNT and YYREEE (reference sequence). The CDR3 covers 18 residues. Trimming removed 2 bases from V and 2 bases from J, with 21 bases in between. The CDR3 DNA reads TGTGCCAGCAGCTTCTCCTTTATGTTGGCGGAACACACAGATACGCAGTATTTT. Translation: CASSFSFMLAEHTDTQYF.

This chain uses TRBV19 with TRBJ2-1; 16 bases map to TRBD2. Germline trimming cut 8 bases from V and 13 bases from J; bases unmatched to any gene: 2. CDR3 length equals 12 residues. CDR1 and CDR2 from the germline V gene are LNHDA and SQIVND (reference sequence). The CDR3 region has the DNA TGTGCCAGTGGGACTAGCGGGGGGGCTCAGTTCTTC. Amino acids: CASGTSGGAQFF.

The V gene is TRBV18, the J gene TRBJ2-5, with unresolved D. V dropped 6 bases and J dropped 5 bases, with 7 bases sitting between them. Germline loops: CDR1 KGHSH, CDR2 LQKENI. The CDR3 consists of 11 residues. CDR3 loop: CASSTRETQYF. CDR3 coding DNA: TGTGCCAGCTCCACGCGGGAGACCCAGTACTTC.

This clone was observed many times. The chain combines TRBV4-1 with TRBJ2-3; 9 bases are a match to TRBD1. CDR1 is MGHRA, CDR2 YSYEKL, per germline. V trimming: 1 base; J trimming: 4 bases; junction bases outside the gene matches: 3. The CDR3 loop spans 15 amino acids. CDR3 coding DNA: TGCGCCAGCAGCCAAGGGACAGGGGCCTCAGATACGCAGTATTTT. The encoded protein is CASSQGTGASDTQYF.

This rearrangement joins TRBV29-1 to TRBJ1-1; a weak D match, TRBD1 (6 bases). Germline loops: CDR1 SQVTM, CDR2 ANQGSEA. CDR3 length: 14 amino acids. Trimming left V 6 bases short and J 0 bases short, with 14 bases between. The CDR3 sequence is CSVNRQVMNTEAFF. CDR3 in DNA: TGCAGCGTCAACCGACAGGTGATGAACACTGAAGCTTTCTTT.

The V gene is TRBV28, the J gene TRBJ1-2; tentatively, D is TRBD1 (6 bases). Germline loops: CDR1 MDHEN, CDR2 SYDVKM. CDR3 length: 14 amino acids. V dropped 7 bases and J dropped 6 bases, with 18 bases sitting between them. For the CDR3, the DNA is TGTGCCAGCACCCTTAGGGGGGGTAGGCATGGCTACACCTTC. Its protein product is CASTLRGGRHGYTF.

The chain uses TRBV9 and TRBJ2-1, with 9 bases identical to TRBD2. The CDR3 contains 16 residues. The germline CDR1 and CDR2 sequences are SGDLS and YYNGEE. Trimming took 1 base from V and 8 from J; bases not matched to a gene: 10. CDR3 residues: CASSVLPGTSLHEQFF. CDR3 DNA: TGTGCCAGCAGCGTACTCCCCGGGACTAGCCTCCATGAGCAGTTCTTC. Full variable domain (remainder filled in from reference TRBV9 and TRBJ2-1): DSGVTQTPKHLITATGQRVTLRCSPRSGDLSVYWYQQSLDQGLQFLIQYYNGEERAKGNILERFSAQQFPDLHSELNLSSLELGDSALYFCASSVLPGTSLHEQFFGPGTRLTVL.

This rearrangement joins TRBV9 to TRBJ1-2; 7 nucleotides line up with TRBD1. V shed 7 bases and J 5 bases; nucleotides not matched to a gene: 14. CDR3 length equals 15 residues. Germline values: CDR1 SGDLS, CDR2 YYNGEE. CDR3 amino acids: CASARTKGQTYGYTF. The DNA for the CDR3 is TGTGCCAGCGCCAGAACGAAGGGACAGACTTATGGCTACACCTTC.

This chain uses TRBV19 with TRBJ2-5; 7 nucleotides match TRBD1. The V gene's germline CDR1 is LNHDA and CDR2 SQIVND (reference sequence). The CDR3 covers 13 residues. V shed 9 bases and J 2 bases; nucleotides not matched to a gene: 6. CDR3 sequence (DNA): TGTGCCAGCATCGGGACAGCTCAAGAGACCCAGTACTTC. This codes for CASIGTAQETQYF.

V and J are TRBV19 and TRBJ1-1; the D gene is possibly TRBD1 (6 bases). Per the germline V gene, CDR1 is LNHDA and CDR2 is SQIVND (reference sequence). This CDR3 is 14 amino acids long. V lost 5 bases and J lost 2, with 12 bases in between. CDR3 coding DNA: TGTGCCAGTAGTCGAGACAGGATCAACACTGAAGCTTTCTTT. Translation gives CASSRDRINTEAFF.

The V call is TRBV2, the J call TRBJ1-6, with D unresolved. There are 14 residues in the CDR3. V was clipped by 4 bases and J by 5 bases, with 9 bases between them. Germline CDR1 is SNHLY and CDR2 is FYNNEI. The CDR3 here is CASSVRQNNSPLHF. In nucleotides, the CDR3 is TGTGCCAGCAGTGTTCGACAAAATAATTCACCCCTCCACTTT.

This clone was recorded only once. The genes are TRBV5-4 and TRBJ2-3; possibly TRBD1 for D (5 bases). Germline V CDR1 and CDR2: SGHNT, YYREEE (reference sequence). With 3 bases removed from V and 7 bases from J, the gap between germline ends came to 15 bases. This CDR3 has 14 amino acids. DNA of the CDR3: TGTGCCAGCAGCTCGGTGCAGGGTGAAAATACGCAGTATTTT. The encoded protein is CASSSVQGENTQYF.

As concerns this clone: In the same sample, other DNA sequences code for this CDR3. This rearrangement joins TRBV5-1 to TRBJ2-3; no clear D. The germline V gene has CDR1 SGHRS and CDR2 YFSETQ. Trimming took 7 bases from V and 1 from J, leaving 10 bases between them. CDR3 length: 13 residues. The CDR3 DNA sequence: TGCGCCAGCTCAAGGAGCGGCACAGATACGCAGTATTTT. Translation gives CASSRSGTDTQYF.